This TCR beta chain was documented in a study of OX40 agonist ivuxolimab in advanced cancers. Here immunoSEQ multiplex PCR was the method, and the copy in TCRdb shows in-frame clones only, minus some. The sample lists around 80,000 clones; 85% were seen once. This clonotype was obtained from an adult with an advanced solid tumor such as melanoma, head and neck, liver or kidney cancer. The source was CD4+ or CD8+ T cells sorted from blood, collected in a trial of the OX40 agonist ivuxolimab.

CDR3 coding DNA: TGTGCCAGTATCGACAGGGGAGGAAAACTGTTTTTT. Translated: CASIDRGGKLFF. The chain employs TRBV28 and TRBJ1-4; 8 bases map to TRBD1. The V segment lost 9 bases and the J segment 10 bases; nucleotides outside the gene matches: 7. Germline V gene lookup returns CDR1 MDHEN and CDR2 SYDVKM. The CDR3 loop spans 12 amino acids.